Listed below are T cell receptor beta chains from one sample, sequenced in a study of blood T cell repertoires in COVID-19. Measured with immunoSEQ multiplex PCR; TCRdb has only the in-frame clones, and not every one. The table has about 200,000 clones, 80% to 90% seen once. Sequenced input: peripheral blood. Every receptor here comes from a woman older than 75 with acute or convalescent COVID-19. Both conserved end residues are part of each CDR3. The D gene is left open where the match is weak. Not all rows give a size; the values are once, few, many and, for expanded clones, a class.

V gene	clone size	D gene	J gene	CDR3 DNA	CDR3 protein
TRBV6-2/TRBV6-3	once	.	TRBJ2-3	TGTGCCAGCAGTTACCGGGGCACAGATACGCAGTATTTT	CASSYRGTDTQYF
TRBV28	.	TRBD2	TRBJ2-1	TGTGCCAGCACCATTAGCGGGGCTTCCTACAATGAGCAGTTCTTC	CASTISGASYNEQFF
TRBV14	.	.	TRBJ2-3	TGTGCCAGCAGCCATCTTCTATCGGGTACTAGCACAGATACGCAGTATTTT	CASSHLLSGTSTDTQYF
TRBV18	once	TRBD2	TRBJ2-2	TGTGCCAGCTCGCCGGGACTATCAACCGGGGAGCTGTTTTTT	CASSPGLSTGELFF
TRBV6-2/TRBV6-3	.	.	TRBJ2-7	TGTGCCAGCAGTTATATGGTGTCTAGCCAGATCTACGAGCAGTACTTC	CASSYMVSSQIYEQYF
TRBV9	.	TRBD2	TRBJ2-3	TGTGCCAGCAGCGGTTCTAGCGGGAGGACAGATACGCAGTATTTT	CASSGSSGRTDTQYF
TRBV3-1/TRBV3-2	.	TRBD2	TRBJ2-7	TGTGCCAGCCGGGGACTAGCGGGACCTCTTTCCTACGAGCAGTACTTC	CASRGLAGPLSYEQYF
TRBV20-1	once	TRBD2	TRBJ2-2	TGCAGTGCTAGTCGGGCGGGAGTTAGAAGGTCCGGGGAGCTGTTTTTT	CSASRAGVRRSGELFF
TRBV7-9	.	.	TRBJ1-2	TGTGCCAGCAGCGGGGGAGGTGGCTACACCTTC	CASSGGGGYTF
TRBV18	.	TRBD1	TRBJ2-5	TGTGCCAGCTCACGTGACAGGGGGGCAGAGACCCAGTACTTC	CASSRDRGAETQYF
TRBV24-1	.	TRBD2	TRBJ2-3	TGTGCCACCAGTAGAACTAGCGGGAGAGATACGCAGTATTTT	CATSRTSGRDTQYF
TRBV2	.	TRBD1	TRBJ1-3	TGTGCCAGCACCATCCAGGGGGTGCCTGGAAACACCATATATTTT	CASTIQGVPGNTIYF
TRBV10-1	.	TRBD2	TRBJ2-1	TGCGCCAGCAGTGAGTATTCTAGCGGGTACTACAATGAGCAGTTCTTC	CASSEYSSGYYNEQFF